This TCR beta chain was captured by sequencing in a study of T-cell memory formation after mild COVID-19. Study information: Most TCR clusters belonged to a single donor.

This CDR3 is built from 14 residues. The trim removed 7 bases at V and 5 bases at J, leaving 6 bases unmatched. TCRdb called the 5' RACE reads again in MiXCR, with one record for every CDR3 protein. Of approximately 100,000 distinct CDR3 sequences listed, roughly 10% are singletons. The clonotype was recovered from a man aged 18 to 30 who had mild COVID-19 (a few samples of this study predate the infection). Cell type and time point are not known. Sequencing was performed on PBMCs or a T cell subset sorted from them (not recorded which). The chain carries TRBV12-3 or TRBV12-4 and TRBJ2-5; 11 bases map to TRBD2. CDR3: CASTRLAGRETQYF. CDR3 DNA: TGTGCCAGCACCCGACTAGCGGGGAGGGAGACCCAGTACTTC.